This T cell receptor (beta chain) was captured in a study of early T cells in non-severe SARS-CoV-2 infection. On the study more broadly: Chains from this unsorted whole-blood bulk RNA could not be paired.

General observations from the study: The VDJdb matching leaned toward anti-spike CD8 responses and overlooked private and CD4 specificities.

In its sample, this clonotype was seen many times. Its specificity is not known. V was clipped by 3 bases and J by 1 base, with 17 bases between them. CDR3 size: 17 residues. CDR1 is KGHSH, CDR2 LQKENI, per germline. Individual cDNA molecules received unique molecular identifiers. TCRdb re-called the 5' RACE reads through MiXCR, storing one row per CDR3 protein. The repertoire consists of tens of thousands of distinct CDR3 sequences, with over 9% occurring once and the leading ten covering around 14%. The receptor comes from an adult who was a healthcare worker with PCR-confirmed SARS-CoV-2 infection or an uninfected control (not recorded which). Sequencing input: whole blood. The chain recombines TRBV18 with TRBJ2-3; D is possibly TRBD1 (5 bases). The CDR3 sequence is CASSPGRVGAGTDTQYF. CDR3 coding DNA: TGTGCCAGCTCACCCGGCAGGGTTGGCGCGGGCACAGATACGCAGTATTTT.